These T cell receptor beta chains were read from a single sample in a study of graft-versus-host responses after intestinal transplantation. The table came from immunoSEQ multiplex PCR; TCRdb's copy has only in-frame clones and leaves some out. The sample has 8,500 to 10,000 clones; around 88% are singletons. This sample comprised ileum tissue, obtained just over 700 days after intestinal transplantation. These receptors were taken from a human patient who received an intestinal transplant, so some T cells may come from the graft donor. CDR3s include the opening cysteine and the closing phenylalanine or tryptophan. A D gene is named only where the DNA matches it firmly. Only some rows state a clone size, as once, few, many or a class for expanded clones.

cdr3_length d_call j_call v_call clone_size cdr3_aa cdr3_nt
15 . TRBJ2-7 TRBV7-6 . CASSLFSGGPYEQYF TGTGCCAGCAGCTTATTTTCGGGGGGCCCCTACGAGCAGTACTTC
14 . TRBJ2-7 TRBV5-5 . CASSQTHRAYEQYF TGTGCCAGCAGCCAAACCCACCGAGCCTACGAGCAGTACTTC
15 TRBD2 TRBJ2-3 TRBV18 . CASSNRLADTDTQYF TGTGCCAGCTCAAATAGACTAGCGGACACAGATACGCAGTATTTT
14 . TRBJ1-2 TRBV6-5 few CASSYSSYSYGYTF TGTGCCAGCAGTTACTCTTCTTACTCCTATGGCTACACCTTC
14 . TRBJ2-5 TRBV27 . CASSLQGGEETQYF TGTGCCAGCAGCCTACAGGGGGGGGAGGAGACCCAGTACTTC
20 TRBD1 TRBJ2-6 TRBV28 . CASSPFHEVTGGTGANVLTF TGTGCCAGCAGTCCTTTTCACGAGGTGACAGGGGGCACCGGGGCCAACGTCCTGACTTTC
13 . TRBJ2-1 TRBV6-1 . CASSVGARNEQFF TGTGCCAGCAGTGTGGGGGCGCGCAATGAGCAGTTCTTC
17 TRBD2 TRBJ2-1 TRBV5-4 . CASSLLVRRGDYNEQFF TGTGCCAGCAGCTTGTTGGTTCGGCGGGGGGACTACAATGAGCAGTTCTTC
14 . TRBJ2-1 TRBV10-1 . CASSGEINTNEQFF TGCGCCAGCAGTGGAGAAATTAACACCAATGAGCAGTTCTTC
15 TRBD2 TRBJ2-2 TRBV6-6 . CATRTGTTHTGELFF TGTGCGACCCGGACCGGGACTACACACACCGGGGAGCTGTTTTTT
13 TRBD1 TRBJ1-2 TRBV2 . CASSGQGNYGYTF TGTGCCAGCTCGGGACAGGGAAACTATGGCTACACCTTC
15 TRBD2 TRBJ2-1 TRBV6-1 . CASSETAGGRNEQFF TGTGCCAGCAGTGAAACGGCGGGAGGGCGTAATGAGCAGTTCTTC
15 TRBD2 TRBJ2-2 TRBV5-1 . CASSLGTSGAGELFF TGCGCCAGCAGCTTGGGAACTAGCGGGGCCGGGGAGCTGTTTTTT
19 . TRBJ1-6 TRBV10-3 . CATTGRVGGIYLENSPLHF TGTGCCACCACAGGACGGGTGGGAGGGATCTATCTGGAAAATTCACCCCTCCACTTT
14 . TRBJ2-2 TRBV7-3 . CASSLTGWAGELFF TGTGCCAGCAGCTTAACTGGGTGGGCCGGGGAGCTGTTTTTT
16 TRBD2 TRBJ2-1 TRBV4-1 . CASSNGTRAFRDEQFF TGCGCCAGCAGCAACGGGACTAGAGCCTTTAGGGATGAGCAGTTCTTC
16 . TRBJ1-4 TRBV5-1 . CASSLNPTGQNEKLFF TGCGCCAGCAGCCTCAATCCTACAGGCCAGAATGAAAAACTGTTTTTT
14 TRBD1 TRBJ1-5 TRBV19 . CASLRTGSNQPQHF TGTGCCAGCCTCCGGACAGGATCCAATCAGCCCCAGCATTTT
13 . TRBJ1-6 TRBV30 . CAWSLSGDSPLHF TGTGCCTGGAGTCTCTCAGGGGATTCACCCCTCCACTTT
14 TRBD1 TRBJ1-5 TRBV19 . CASSNRDSQQPQHF TGTGCCAGTAGTAACCGGGACAGTCAACAGCCCCAGCATTTT
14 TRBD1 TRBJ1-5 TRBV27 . CASSPGTGNQPQHF TGTGCCAGCAGTCCCGGGACAGGTAATCAGCCCCAGCATTTT
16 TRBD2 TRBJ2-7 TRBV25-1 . CASSEIAGGTSYEQYF TGTGCCAGCAGTGAAATAGCGGGGGGGACCTCCTACGAGCAGTACTTC
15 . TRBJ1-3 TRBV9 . CASSGPGSSGNTIYF TGTGCCAGCAGCGGTCCTGGAAGCTCTGGAAACACCATATATTTT
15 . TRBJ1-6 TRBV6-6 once CASSYSRALNSPLHF TGTGCCAGCAGTTACTCACGGGCCCTAAATTCACCCCTCCACTTT
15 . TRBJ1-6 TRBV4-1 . CASSRGGLTISPLHF TGCGCCAGCAGCCGAGGTGGCCTAACTATTTCACCCCTCCACTTT
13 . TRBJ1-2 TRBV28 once CASRATGYYGYTF TGTGCCAGCAGAGCAACAGGGTACTATGGCTACACCTTC
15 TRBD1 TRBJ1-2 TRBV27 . CASSLHRDRGHGYTF TGTGCCAGCAGTCTTCACCGGGACAGGGGGCATGGCTACACCTTC
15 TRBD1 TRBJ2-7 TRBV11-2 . CASSQQATGGGEQYF TGTGCCAGCAGCCAGCAAGCAACAGGGGGAGGCGAGCAGTACTTC
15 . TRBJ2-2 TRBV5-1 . CASSWDALGPGELFF TGCGCCAGCAGCTGGGATGCCCTAGGTCCCGGGGAGCTGTTTTTT
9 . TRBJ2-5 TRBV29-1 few CSVEGTQYF TGCAGCGTTGAAGGAACCCAGTACTTC
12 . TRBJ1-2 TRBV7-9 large CASSGSGLGYTF TGTGCCAGCAGCGGGTCAGGGCTTGGCTACACCTTC
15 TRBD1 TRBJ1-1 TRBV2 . CASSEGGTGGTEAFF TGTGCCAGCAGTGAAGGGGGGACAGGGGGCACTGAAGCTTTCTTT
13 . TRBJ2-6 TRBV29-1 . CSVAYSGANVLTF TGCAGCGTAGCATACTCTGGGGCCAACGTCCTGACTTTC
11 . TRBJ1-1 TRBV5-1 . CASVGYTEAFF TGCGCCAGCGTGGGGTACACTGAAGCTTTCTTT
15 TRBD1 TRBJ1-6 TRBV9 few CASSVARTGPSPLHF TGTGCCAGCAGCGTGGCTAGGACAGGTCCTTCACCCCTCCACTTT
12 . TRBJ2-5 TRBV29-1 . CSGLEAEETQYF TGCAGCGGTTTGGAGGCGGAAGAGACCCAGTACTTC
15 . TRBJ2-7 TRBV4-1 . CASSQDPGIVHEQYF TGCGCCAGCAGCCAAGACCCGGGGATAGTCCACGAGCAGTACTTC
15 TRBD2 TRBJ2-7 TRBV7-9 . CASSSPGLDLYEQYF TGTGCCAGCAGCTCGCCGGGACTAGATTTATACGAGCAGTACTTC
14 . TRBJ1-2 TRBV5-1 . CASSLQGDGYGYTF TGCGCCAGCAGCTTACAGGGAGACGGCTATGGCTACACCTTC
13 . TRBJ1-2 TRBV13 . CASSSTGIGGYTF TGTGCCAGCAGCTCTACAGGGATTGGTGGCTACACCTTC
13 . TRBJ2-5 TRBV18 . CASSLAQEETQYF TGTGCCAGCTCACTTGCACAAGAAGAGACCCAGTACTTC
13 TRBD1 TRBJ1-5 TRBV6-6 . CATRTGVYQPQHF TGTGCCACAAGGACAGGGGTGTATCAGCCCCAGCATTTT
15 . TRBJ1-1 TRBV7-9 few CASSSRAGMNTEAFF TGTGCCAGCAGCTCCCGGGCCGGAATGAACACTGAAGCTTTCTTT
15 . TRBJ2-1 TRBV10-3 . CAISDLGNFDNEQFF TGTGCCATCAGTGATCTGGGTAATTTCGACAATGAGCAGTTCTTC
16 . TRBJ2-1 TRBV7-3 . CASSLTPSGGDNEQFF TGTGCCAGCAGCTTAACTCCGTCTGGGGGTGACAATGAGCAGTTCTTC
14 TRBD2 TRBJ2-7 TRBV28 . CASRAGGPIYEQYF TGTGCCAGCAGGGCGGGAGGGCCGATCTACGAGCAGTACTTC
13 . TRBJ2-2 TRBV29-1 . CSAMKVAGGELFF TGCAGCGCCATGAAGGTAGCAGGCGGGGAGCTGTTTTTT
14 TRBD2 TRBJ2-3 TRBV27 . CASSRTSRSDTQYF TGTGCCAGCTCAAGGACTAGCAGATCAGATACGCAGTATTTT
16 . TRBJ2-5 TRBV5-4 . CASSLFGGAFQETQYF TGTGCCAGCAGCTTATTTGGGGGGGCCTTCCAAGAGACCCAGTACTTC